This T cell receptor (beta chain) was retrieved from a study of blood T cell repertoires in COVID-19. Background on the study: Both acute and convalescent COVID-19 samples were obtained from the United States, Italy and Spain. Sources were T cells, B-cell-depleted T cells, or PBMCs; the material itself was cDNA or gDNA.

Clones were read by immunoSEQ multiplex PCR, and TCRdb kept only the in-frame ones, dropping some. The repertoire holds around 150,000 clones, with about four fifths as singletons. Germline V gene data show CDR1 as MNHEY and CDR2 as SVGEGT. This CDR3 has 16 amino acids. V was clipped by 0 bases and J by 0 bases, with 11 bases between them. The specimen sequenced was peripheral blood. This clonotype was obtained from a human donor in a cohort sampled during active COVID-19. The rearrangement links TRBV6-2 or TRBV6-3 to TRBJ1-1, with D maybe TRBD1 (6 bases). For the CDR3, the DNA is TGTGCCAGCAGTTACTCGGCAGGGGTCATGAACACTGAAGCTTTCTTT. Translating it yields CASSYSAGVMNTEAFF.